The T cell receptor beta chain described here comes from a study of spatial heterogeneity in lung cancer. At least ten counts were recorded for this clonotype. The junction does not match germline at one end; this may be a read error. One entry per CDR3 protein results from TCRdb running MiXCR on the 5' RACE reads. This repertoire shows approximately 21,000 distinct CDR3 sequences, about 3% found once; its top ten account for under 30%. Regarding time point: sample taken at primary tumor resection. Whole RNA, isolated from tumor, nontumor lung or frozen PBMC, was sequenced without prior sorting. The source material was PBMCs, sampled at surgery. This clonotype was sampled from a female donor with early-stage non-small cell lung cancer.

The CDR3 bases are TGTGCCAGCAGGCAAGGGGGGGGTAGCGGGAGCTTCTATGAGCAGTTCTTC. It encodes CASRQGGGSGSFYEQFF. This chain uses TRBV4-2 with TRBJ2-1; 9 bases fit TRBD2. CDR1 is LGHNA, CDR2 YNFKEQ, per germline. The CDR3 has 17 residues.